This T cell receptor (beta chain) was sequenced for a study of molecular identifiers for immune sequencing clone quantification (dated by TCRdb to 2017 to 2018). Turning to the overall study: For a replicate experiment, RNA from approximately 20,000 or 100,000 naive CD8 T cells was divided into five aliquots, of which four were sequenced. This methods study benchmarked molecular-identifier clustering-based TCR repertoire sequencing (MIDCIRS) and TCR RNA copy counting, using CD8 T cells to do so.

This clonotype was seen many times. This clone's antigen is unknown. No base quality information exists; no much larger clone differs at one position. Libraries of naive CD8 T cells were generated from about 21,000 to 970,000 sorted cells, with 10%, 30% or 50% of the purified RNA used. On a BD FACSAria II, naive CD8 T cells were FACS-sorted as CD8+CD4-CCR7+CD45RA+ and collected into RLT Plus buffer. To test detection sensitivity, Jurkat RNA equivalent to more than 9 TCR copies was spiked into samples of about 19,000-1,100,000 naive CD8 T cells. CD8 T cells were enriched using RosetteSep CD8+ T Cell Enrichment Cocktail and Ficoll-Paque, and the enriched cells then underwent ACK red cell lysis. From the germline V gene, CDR1 is SNHLY and CDR2 is FYNNEI. Inclusive of the bounding cysteine and phenylalanine, the CDR3 is 12 residues long. Of the read, only the CDR3 DNA is kept; its 36 bases are in frame from base 1. At the junction V is shortened by 4 bases and J by 2 bases, with 6 bases in between.

The library was made by PCR. Sequencer: NextSeq 500. Bulk TCR libraries were generated as previously described, with the TCR primers listed in Table S5 used. Purification of total RNA was performed with the Qiagen AllPrep DNA/RNA kit. Before analysis, reads from multiple sequencing runs of one library were combined. The original methods were these. Reads were retained only if the reads had an exact TCR constant sequence, and the retained reads were trimmed to 150 nt and grouped according to their 12-nt molecular barcodes. Within each barcode group, reads were sub-clustered at a 15% Levenshtein threshold, and quality-weighted consensus sequences were built per RNA molecule. Non-functional sequences were removed, as were lower-count sequences one edit away from another. Barcode sub-clusters with fewer than 20% of the maximum read count were removed, based on fitting two negative binomial distributions. The raw public reads went through TCRdb reprocessing: fastp at Q25, MiXCR clone calling, in-frame beta chains kept. Identical CDR3 proteins give one entry, which carries the most common genes and DNA. Clone size and V and J calls follow TCRdb, not the original study. This sample holds about 97,000 distinct CDR3 sequences; roughly 24% were observed only once. Clones ranked in the top ten supply more than 0.8% of the sample.

General conclusions and limits of the study: Spiked-in Jurkat TCR RNA (approximately 9 copies' worth), which is not part of the donor repertoire, was contained in the naive libraries. Modeling estimated about 3.3 recovered TCR RNA copies per cell, compared with about ten by digital PCR, which implies 25% to 30% capture efficiency. Spiked-in Jurkat TCR RNA equivalent to a single cell was reported to be detectable even among approximately 1 million naive CD8 T cells. Clones above 20 RNA copies held over 97% of molecules in CMV-specific effector cells but under 1% in naive cells. When barcode sub-clustering was left out, chimeric consensus sequences inflated TCR diversity, with chimeras reaching as high as 47%. Highly expanded clone sizes could be underestimated because identical TCR molecules may share a barcode.

Sequencing was done on a sample of naive CD8+ T cells from blood, with Jurkat cell RNA spiked in. The cell subset or site tag for this specimen amounts to: FACS-sorted CD8+CD4-CCR7+CD45RA+ naive T cells. The chain couples TRBV2 to TRBJ2-7, with TRBD2 tentatively as D gene (5 bases match). The TCR comes from a human donor in good health. Some libraries in this study had Jurkat cell RNA spiked in. The nucleotide sequence is TGTGCCAGCAGTGGGGAGCCCTACGAGCAGTACTTC. Its protein product is CASSGEPYEQYF.